This note documents a single TCR beta chain sequence. Its antigen is still unknown. Data came from immunoSEQ multiplex PCR; TCRdb stores just in-frame clones and leaves some out. The table shows about 68,000 clones, with more than 75% occurring only once. PRAID featured prominent immunodeficiency. This entry is derived from a study of stem cell transplantation in POMP-related autoinflammatory disease. The wider study: Hypothesis: faulty thymoproteasomes impair CD8+ T-cell selection, skewing TRB repertoires. After transplant, neutrophils and platelets showed 100% graft donor chimerism through one year.

Germline CDR1 and CDR2: MDHEN and SYDVKM. V dropped 6 bases and J dropped 13 bases, with 19 bases sitting between them. This CDR3 is 14 amino acids long. Study results and limitations: Fewer unique TRB V-J gene pairings were identified in patients with PRAID.

The chain links TRBV28 to TRBJ1-6; no definite D call. The sequence was collected from a human patient with POMP-related autoinflammation and immune dysregulation (PRAID). Part of the T cells may come from the graft donor. The material was CD4+ T cells from PBMCs, obtained after stem cell transplantation. CDR3 DNA: TGTGCCAGCAGCCTTGGCGGTGGGGAAGGGCCCCTCCACTTT. Translated: CASSLGGGEGPLHF. The variable domain in full, with the rest retrieved from reference TRBV28 and TRBJ1-6, is DVKVTQSSRYLVKRTGEKVFLECVQDMDHENMFWYRQDPGLGLRLIYFSYDVKMKEKGDIPEGYSVSREKKERFSLILESASTNQTSMYLCASSLGGGEGPLHFGNGTRLTVT.